Listed below are T cell receptor beta chains from one sample, sequenced in a study of CD8+ T cells in alopecia areata. The method was immunoSEQ multiplex PCR; TCRdb's version includes in-frame clones alone and lacks a portion of them. The sample yields about 180,000 clones, about 60% seen once. Material: CD4+ T cells sorted from blood, obtained at week 0. Receptors were obtained from a human donor with alopecia areata. Each CDR3 is given without its conserved first and last residue.

j_call | v_call | cdr3_aa
TRBJ1-1 | TRBV7-8 | ATSGGGTEAF
TRBJ1-1 | TRBV6-5 | ASSYLRAGGNTEAF
TRBJ2-2 | TRBV7-9 | ASSLVGDNTGELF
TRBJ1-1 | TRBV11-2 | ASSLGQGTNTEAF
TRBJ1-1 | TRBV6-1 | ASRLGRGLNTEAF
TRBJ1-2 | TRBV2 | AKQGFPYGYT
TRBJ2-1 | TRBV15 | ATSRVWNEQF
TRBJ2-2 | TRBV5-1 | ASSLAAGTGELF
TRBJ2-3 | TRBV30 | AWSGPSTDTQY
TRBJ1-6 | TRBV19 | AKRDRP
TRBJ2-5 | TRBV11-1 | ASSPGLAGGGQETQY
TRBJ2-5 | TRBV27 | ASRTTGLETQY
TRBJ2-7 | TRBV7-8 | ASSRGLTYEQY
TRBJ2-7 | TRBV15 | ATSRDPGAAYEQY